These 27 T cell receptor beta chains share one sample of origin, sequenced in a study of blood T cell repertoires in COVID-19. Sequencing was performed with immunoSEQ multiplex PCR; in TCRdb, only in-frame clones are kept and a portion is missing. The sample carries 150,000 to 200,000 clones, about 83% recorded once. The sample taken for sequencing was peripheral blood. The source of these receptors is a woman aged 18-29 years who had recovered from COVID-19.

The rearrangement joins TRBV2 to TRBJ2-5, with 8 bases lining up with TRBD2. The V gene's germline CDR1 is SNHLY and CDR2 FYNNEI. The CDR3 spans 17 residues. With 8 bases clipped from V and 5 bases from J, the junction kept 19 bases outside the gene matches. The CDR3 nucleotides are TGTGCCAGCTATTCGACGGGAGGGCGGCGGGGACGGGAGACCCAGTACTTC. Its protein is CASYSTGGRRGRETQYF.

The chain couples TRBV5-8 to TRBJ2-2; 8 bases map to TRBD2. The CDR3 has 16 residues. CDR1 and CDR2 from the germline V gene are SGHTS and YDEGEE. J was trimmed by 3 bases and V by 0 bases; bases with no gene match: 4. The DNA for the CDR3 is TGTGCCAGCAGCTTGGTGGTAGCGGGGTACACCGGGGAGCTGTTTTTT. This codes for CASSLVVAGYTGELFF.

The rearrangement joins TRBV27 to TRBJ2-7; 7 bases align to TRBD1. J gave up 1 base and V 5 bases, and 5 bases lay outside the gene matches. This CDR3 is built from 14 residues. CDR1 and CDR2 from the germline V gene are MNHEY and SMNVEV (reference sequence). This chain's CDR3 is CASSPTGESYEQYV. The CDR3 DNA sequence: TGTGCCAGCAGTCCAACAGGGGAATCCTACGAGCAGTACGTC.

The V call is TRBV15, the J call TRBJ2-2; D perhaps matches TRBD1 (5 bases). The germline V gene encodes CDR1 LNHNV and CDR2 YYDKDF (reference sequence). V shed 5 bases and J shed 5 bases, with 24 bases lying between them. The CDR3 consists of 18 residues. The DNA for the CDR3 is TGTGCCACCAGCTCACGTCACGGTTCAGGGCCATCAACCGGGGAGCTGTTTTTT. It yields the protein CATSSRHGSGPSTGELFF.

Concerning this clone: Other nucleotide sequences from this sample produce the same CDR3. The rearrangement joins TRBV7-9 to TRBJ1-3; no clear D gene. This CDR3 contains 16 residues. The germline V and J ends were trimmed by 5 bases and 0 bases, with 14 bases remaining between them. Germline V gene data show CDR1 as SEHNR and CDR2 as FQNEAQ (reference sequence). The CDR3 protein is CASSLNTETSGNTIYF. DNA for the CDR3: TGTGCCAGCAGCCTGAACACAGAGACCTCTGGAAACACCATATATTTT.

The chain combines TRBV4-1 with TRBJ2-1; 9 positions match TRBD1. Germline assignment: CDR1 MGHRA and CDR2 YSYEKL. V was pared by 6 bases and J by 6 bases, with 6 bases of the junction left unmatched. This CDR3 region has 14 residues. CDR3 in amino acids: CASSPQGASNEQFF. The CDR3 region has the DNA TGCGCCAGCAGTCCACAGGGGGCCTCCAATGAGCAGTTCTTC.

The CDR3, as DNA: TGTGCCAGCAGTTTATCGGGGGCCAGGGGGCCATGGAATGAGCAGTTCTTC. Its translation: CASSLSGARGPWNEQFF. V usage is TRBV27 and J usage is TRBJ2-1, with 8 bases fitting TRBD1. This CDR3 is 17 amino acids long. J lost 7 bases, V lost 0 bases, and 11 bases had no gene match. Germline values: CDR1 MNHEY, CDR2 SMNVEV (reference sequence).

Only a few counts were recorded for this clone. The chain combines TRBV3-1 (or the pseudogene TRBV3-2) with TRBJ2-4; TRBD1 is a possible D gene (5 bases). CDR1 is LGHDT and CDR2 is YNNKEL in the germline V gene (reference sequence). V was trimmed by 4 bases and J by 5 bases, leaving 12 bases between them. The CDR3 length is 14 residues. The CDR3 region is CASSRVGQQNIQYF. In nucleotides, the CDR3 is TGTGCCAGCAGCCGAGTTGGACAACAAAACATTCAGTACTTC.

CDR3 in DNA: TGTGCCAGCAGCTCCCCGGGACAGGGAACCGGGGAGCTGTTTTTT. Translation: CASSSPGQGTGELFF. The chain carries TRBV7-6 and TRBJ2-2; TRBD1 matches at 9 bases. J was trimmed by 5 bases and V by 4 bases; bases with no gene match: 5. The CDR3 covers 15 residues. From germline, CDR1 is SGHVS and CDR2 FNYEAQ.

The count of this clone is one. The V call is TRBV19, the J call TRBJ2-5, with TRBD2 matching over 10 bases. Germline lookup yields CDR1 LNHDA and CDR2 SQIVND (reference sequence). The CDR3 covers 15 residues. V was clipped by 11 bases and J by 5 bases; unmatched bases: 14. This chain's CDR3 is CAAASGRMGSETQYF. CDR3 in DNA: TGTGCCGCGGCTAGCGGGAGAATGGGGAGCGAGACCCAGTACTTC.

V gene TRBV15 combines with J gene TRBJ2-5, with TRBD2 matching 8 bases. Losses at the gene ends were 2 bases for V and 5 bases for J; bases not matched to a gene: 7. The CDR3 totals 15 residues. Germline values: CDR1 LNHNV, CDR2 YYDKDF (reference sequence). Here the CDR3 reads CATSRSGGAGETQYF. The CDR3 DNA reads TGTGCCACCAGCAGATCCGGGGGGGCCGGGGAGACCCAGTACTTC. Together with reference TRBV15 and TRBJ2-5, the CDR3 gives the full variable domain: DAMVIQNPRYQVTQFGKPVTLSCSQTLNHNVMYWYQQKSSQAPKLLFHYYDKDFNNEADTPDNFQSRRPNTSFCFLDIRSPGLGDTAMYLCATSRSGGAGETQYFGPGTRLLVL.

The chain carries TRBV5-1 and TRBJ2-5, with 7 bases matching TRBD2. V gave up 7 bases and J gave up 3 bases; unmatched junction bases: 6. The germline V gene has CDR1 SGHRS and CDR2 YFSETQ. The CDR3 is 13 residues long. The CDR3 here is CASSSSGKETQYF. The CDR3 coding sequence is TGCGCCAGCTCATCGAGCGGGAAAGAGACCCAGTACTTC.

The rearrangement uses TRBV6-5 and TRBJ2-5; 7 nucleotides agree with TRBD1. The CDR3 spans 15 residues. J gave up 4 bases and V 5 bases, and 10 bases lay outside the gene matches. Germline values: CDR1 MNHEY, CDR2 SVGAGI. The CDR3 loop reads CASSRRQGRRETQYF. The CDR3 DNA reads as TGTGCCAGCAGTCGCCGACAGGGACGGAGAGAGACCCAGTACTTC.

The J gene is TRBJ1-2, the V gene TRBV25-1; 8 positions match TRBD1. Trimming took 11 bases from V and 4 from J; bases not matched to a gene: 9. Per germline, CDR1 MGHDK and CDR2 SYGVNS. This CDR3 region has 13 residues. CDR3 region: CAVAGGSAYGYTF. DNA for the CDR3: TGTGCCGTCGCAGGGGGCAGTGCCTATGGCTACACCTTC.

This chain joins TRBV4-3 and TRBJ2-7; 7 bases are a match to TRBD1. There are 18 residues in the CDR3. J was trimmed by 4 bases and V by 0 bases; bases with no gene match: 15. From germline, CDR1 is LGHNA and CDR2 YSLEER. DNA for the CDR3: TGCGCCAGCAGCCAAGATTTAGACGGGACAGTCTATTTTTACGAGCAGTACTTC. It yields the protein CASSQDLDGTVYFYEQYF.

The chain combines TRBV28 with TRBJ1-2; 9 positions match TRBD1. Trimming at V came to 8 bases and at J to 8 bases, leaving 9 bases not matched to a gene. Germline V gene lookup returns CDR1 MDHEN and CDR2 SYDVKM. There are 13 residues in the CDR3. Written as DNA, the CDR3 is TGTGCCAGCGGGGCCGGGACAGGGAGGGGCTACACCTTC. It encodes CASGAGTGRGYTF.

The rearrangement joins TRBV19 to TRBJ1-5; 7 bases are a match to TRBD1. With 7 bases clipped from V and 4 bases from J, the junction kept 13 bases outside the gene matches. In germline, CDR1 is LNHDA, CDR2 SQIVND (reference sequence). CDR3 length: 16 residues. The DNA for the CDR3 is TGTGCCAGTACCCATTCGCGGGACAGACTAAATCAGCCCCAGCATTTT. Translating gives CASTHSRDRLNQPQHF.

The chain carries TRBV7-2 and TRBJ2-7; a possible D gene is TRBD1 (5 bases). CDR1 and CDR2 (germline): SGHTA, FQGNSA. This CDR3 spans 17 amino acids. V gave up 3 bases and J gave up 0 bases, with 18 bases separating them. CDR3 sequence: CASSFSRDKTFSYEQYF. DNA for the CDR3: TGTGCCAGCAGCTTTTCCAGGGATAAAACCTTCTCCTACGAGCAGTACTTC.

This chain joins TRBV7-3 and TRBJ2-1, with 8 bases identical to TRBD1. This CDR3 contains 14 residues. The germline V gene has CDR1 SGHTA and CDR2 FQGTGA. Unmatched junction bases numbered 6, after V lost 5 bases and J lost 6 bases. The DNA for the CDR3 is TGTGCCAGCAGCCCAAGGACAGGGTCCAATGAGCAGTTCTTC. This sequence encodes CASSPRTGSNEQFF.

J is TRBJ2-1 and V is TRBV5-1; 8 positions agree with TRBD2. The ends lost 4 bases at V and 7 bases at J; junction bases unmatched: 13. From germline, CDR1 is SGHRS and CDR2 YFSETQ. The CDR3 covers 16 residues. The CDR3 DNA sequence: TGCGCCAGCAGCCTAGCGCTGGGACTAGGAGGAAATGAGCAGTTCTTC. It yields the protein CASSLALGLGGNEQFF. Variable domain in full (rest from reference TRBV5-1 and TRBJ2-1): KAGVTQTPRYLIKTRGQQVTLSCSPISGHRSVSWYQQTPGQGLQFLFEYFSETQRNKGNFPGRFSGRQFSNSRSEMNVSTLELGDSALYLCASSLALGLGGNEQFFGPGTRLTVL.

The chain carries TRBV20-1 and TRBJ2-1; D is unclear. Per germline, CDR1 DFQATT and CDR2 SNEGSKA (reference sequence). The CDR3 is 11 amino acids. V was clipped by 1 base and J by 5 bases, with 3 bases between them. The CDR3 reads CSARGDNEQFF. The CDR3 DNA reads TGCAGTGCTAGAGGAGACAATGAGCAGTTCTTC.

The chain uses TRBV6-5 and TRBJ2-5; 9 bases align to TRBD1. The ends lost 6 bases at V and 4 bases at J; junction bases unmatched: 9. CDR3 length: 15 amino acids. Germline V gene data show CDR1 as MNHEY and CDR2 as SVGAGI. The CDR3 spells CASRDPGQGRETQYF. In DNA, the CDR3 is TGTGCCAGCAGGGATCCGGGACAGGGCCGAGAGACCCAGTACTTC.

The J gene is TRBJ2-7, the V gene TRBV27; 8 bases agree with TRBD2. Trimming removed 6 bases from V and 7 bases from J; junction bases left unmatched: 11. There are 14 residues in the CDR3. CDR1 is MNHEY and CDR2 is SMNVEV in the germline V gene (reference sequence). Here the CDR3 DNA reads TGTGCCAGCAGACCCACCGGGGGGGGGAAGGAGCAGTACGTC. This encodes CASRPTGGGKEQYV.

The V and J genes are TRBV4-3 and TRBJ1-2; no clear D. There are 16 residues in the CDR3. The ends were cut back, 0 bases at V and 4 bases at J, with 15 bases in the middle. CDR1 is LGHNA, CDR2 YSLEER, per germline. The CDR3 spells CASSQDLAPEGYGYTF. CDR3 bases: TGCGCCAGCAGCCAAGATCTGGCACCCGAGGGCTATGGCTACACCTTC.

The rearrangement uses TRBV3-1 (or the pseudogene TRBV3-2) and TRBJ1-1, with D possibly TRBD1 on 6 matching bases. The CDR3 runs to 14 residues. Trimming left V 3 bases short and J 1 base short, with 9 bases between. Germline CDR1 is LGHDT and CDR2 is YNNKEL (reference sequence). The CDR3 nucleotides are TGTGCCAGCAGCCAGGGGACATCGAACACTGAAGCTTTCTTT. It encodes CASSQGTSNTEAFF.

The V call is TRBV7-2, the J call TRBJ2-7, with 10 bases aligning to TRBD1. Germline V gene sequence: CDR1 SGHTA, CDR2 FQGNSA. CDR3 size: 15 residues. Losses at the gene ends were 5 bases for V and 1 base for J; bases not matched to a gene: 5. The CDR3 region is CASSPGQGHSYEQYV. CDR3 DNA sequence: TGTGCCAGCAGCCCGGGACAGGGGCATTCCTACGAGCAGTACGTC.

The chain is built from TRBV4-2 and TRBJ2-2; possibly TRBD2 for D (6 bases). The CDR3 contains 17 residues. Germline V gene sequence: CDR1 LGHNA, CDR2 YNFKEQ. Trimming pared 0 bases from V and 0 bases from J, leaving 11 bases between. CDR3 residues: CASSQESTRPNTGELFF. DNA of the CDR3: TGTGCCAGCAGCCAAGAGTCGACTAGACCGAACACCGGGGAGCTGTTTTTT.